Shown below are 10 T cell receptor beta chains from a single sample sequenced in a study of shared clonotypes between healthy human individuals. Generated by immunoSEQ multiplex PCR, the TCRdb table keeps only in-frame clones and is missing some. The table records 2 million to 3 million clones, 93% of them present only once. The sequencing input was naive CD4+ T cells from PBMCs. As to subset: CD45RA+ positively selected. The receptor source for this set is a man in his late teens or twenties in good health. Some clones in this sample may be carry-over from other donors' samples.

The chain combines TRBV27 with TRBJ2-7; D remains ambiguous. CDR1 MNHEY and CDR2 SMNVEV come from the germline V gene (reference sequence). The CDR3 spans 15 residues. Trimming pared 3 bases from V and 0 bases from J, leaving 12 bases between. CDR3 in amino acids: CASSLKPVPSYEQYF. The CDR3 bases are TGTGCCAGCAGTTTGAAACCCGTCCCCTCCTACGAGCAGTACTTC.

The rearrangement uses TRBV13 and TRBJ2-3; 7 bases are a match to TRBD1. Germline-derived CDR1 and CDR2 are PRHDT and FYEKMQ (reference sequence). V trimming: 5 bases; J trimming: 0 bases; junction bases outside the gene matches: 5. There are 15 residues in the CDR3. The DNA of the CDR3 is TGTGCCAGCAGCGACCGGGACAGTAGCACAGATACGCAGTATTTT. This codes for CASSDRDSSTDTQYF. Variable domain in full (rest from reference TRBV13 and TRBJ2-3): AAGVIQSPRHLIKEKRETATLKCYPIPRHDTVYWYQQGPGQDPQFLISFYEKMQSDKGSIPDRFSAQQFSDYHSELNMSSLELGDSALYFCASSDRDSSTDTQYFGPGTRLTVL.

The gene calls are TRBV5-1 and TRBJ1-1; 9 bases align to TRBD1. CDR1 is SGHRS and CDR2 is YFSETQ in the germline V gene. The V and J ends lost 4 bases and 4 bases, in that order; junction bases with no gene match: 8. This CDR3 has 15 amino acids. In DNA, the CDR3 is TGCGCCAGCAGCCTGGGACCGGGACAGGGCACTGAAGCTTTCTTT. Its translation is CASSLGPGQGTEAFF.

The rearrangement links TRBV11-3 to TRBJ2-5; 7 bases are shared with TRBD2. V lost 5 bases, J lost 2 bases, and 5 bases stayed unmatched. CDR1 is SGHNT, CDR2 YENEEA, per germline. This CDR3 is 14 amino acids long. The CDR3 is CASSPGGLQETQYF. CDR3 in DNA: TGTGCCAGCAGCCCGGGAGGTTTACAAGAGACCCAGTACTTC.

The chain joins TRBV4-2 to TRBJ2-1; perhaps TRBD2 as D (5 bases). Germline V gene sequence: CDR1 LGHNA, CDR2 YNFKEQ. There are 16 residues in the CDR3. The V end was cut by 6 bases, the J end by 4 bases, with 19 bases between. The CDR3, as DNA: TGTGCCAGCAGTGACCATCTAGCACAAACGTACAATGAGCAGTTCTTC. This encodes CASSDHLAQTYNEQFF.

The CDR3 reads CASSQLGTSGTETQYF. The CDR3 DNA follows: TGCGCCAGCAGCCAATTGGGGACTAGCGGGACTGAGACCCAGTACTTC. The rearrangement joins TRBV4-3 to TRBJ2-5; 13 bases match TRBD2. CDR1 LGHNA and CDR2 YSLEER come from the germline V gene. The CDR3 has 16 amino acids. Trimming at V came to 2 bases and at J to 5 bases, leaving 5 bases not matched to a gene.

V gene TRBV4-3 combines with J gene TRBJ1-2; TRBD1 might be the D (5 bases). Germline loops: CDR1 LGHNA, CDR2 YSLEER. Trimming removed 1 base from V and 6 bases from J, with 9 bases in between. The CDR3 has 13 amino acids. CDR3 in DNA: TGCGCCAGCAGCCAAGCAGGGAGGGATGGCTACACCTTC. Encoded protein: CASSQAGRDGYTF.

The chain uses TRBV9 and TRBJ2-4; D possibly uses TRBD1 or TRBD2 (5 bases each). This CDR3 has 15 residues. V lost 4 bases and J 5 bases, leaving 16 bases between the germline ends. Germline V gene data show CDR1 as SGDLS and CDR2 as YYNGEE. The chain's CDR3 is CASSQGASLENIQYF. CDR3 bases: TGTGCCAGCAGCCAAGGGGCTAGCCTAGAAAACATTCAGTACTTC.

This sequence joins TRBV5-4 and TRBJ2-5; 11 nucleotides align to TRBD2. Germline V gene lookup returns CDR1 SGHNT and CDR2 YYREEE (reference sequence). The CDR3 is 17 residues long. The V segment lost 9 bases and the J segment 4 bases; nucleotides outside the gene matches: 17. CDR3: CATRGGISGRVAETQYF. CDR3 sequence (DNA): TGTGCCACCAGAGGTGGGATTAGCGGGAGGGTGGCAGAGACCCAGTACTTC. Full variable domain (outside the CDR3, taken from reference TRBV5-4 and TRBJ2-5): ETGVTQSPTHLIKTRGQQVTLRCSSQSGHNTVSWYQQALGQGPQFIFQYYREEENGRGNFPPRFSGLQFPNYSSELNVNALELDDSALYLCATRGGISGRVAETQYFGPGTRLLVL.

J is TRBJ2-5 and V is TRBV19, with D uncertain. The CDR3 sequence is 16 residues long. V gave up 3 bases and J gave up 0 bases, with 14 bases separating them. The germline V gene has CDR1 LNHDA and CDR2 SQIVND (reference sequence). CDR3 DNA sequence: TGTGCCAGTAGTATTACGGTTTTTAGGTACCAAGAGACCCAGTACTTC. Translating it yields CASSITVFRYQETQYF.